Each of the 24 T cell receptor beta chains below was sequenced from the same sample in a study of human T cells and chemical hapten exposure. Each CDR3 protein gets one entry after TCRdb re-called the RACE reads with MiXCR. The table includes about 160,000 distinct CDR3 sequences, roughly a quarter detected once. Time point indicated: patch test 3, about 24 weeks after DPC sensitization. Treatment of the sample: therapeutic diphenylcyclopropenone sensitization with weekly scalp DPC. The sequencing used whole blood, collected in connection with sensitization to the hapten diphenylcyclopropenone (DPC). These receptors were collected from a woman in her late teens or twenties with alopecia areata. Some clones in this sample may be carry-over from other donors' samples.

This clonotype has only a few counts. The J gene is TRBJ1-5, the V gene TRBV2; D not certain. Germline CDR1 is SNHLY and CDR2 is FYNNEI. CDR3 length: 14 residues. V was cut by 2 bases and J by 3 bases, with 8 bases left in between. Here the CDR3 reads CASSEQAANQPQHF. CDR3 DNA sequence: TGTGCCAGCAGTGAACAGGCAGCCAATCAGCCCCAGCATTTT. The full variable domain, rest sourced from reference TRBV2 and TRBJ1-5, is EPEVTQTPSHQVTQMGQEVILRCVPISNHLYFYWYRQILGQKVEFLVSFYNNEISEKSEIFDDQFSVERPDGSNFTLKIRSTKLEDSAMYFCASSEQAANQPQHFGDGTRLSIL.

This clonotype has a handful of counts. For the CDR3, the DNA is TGTGCCAGCAGCTTATCCTTTAATAAGTTCTTC. Residues: CASSLSFNKFF. The chain employs TRBV7-9 and TRBJ2-1; no firm D call. Germline V gene lookup returns CDR1 SEHNR and CDR2 FQNEAQ (reference sequence). The V end lost 2 bases, the J end lost 14 bases, and 10 bases lay between the germline ends. The CDR3 runs to 11 residues.

This clonotype showed up just a few times. The rearrangement uses TRBV12-3 or TRBV12-4 and TRBJ1-1; D gene uncertain. V lost 6 bases, J lost 0 bases, and 8 bases lay in between. This CDR3 comprises 13 residues. CDR3 coding DNA: TGTGCCAGCAGAAAAACAGTGAACACTGAAGCTTTCTTT. Translating it yields CASRKTVNTEAFF.

This clonotype has a handful of counts. V usage is TRBV4-1 and J usage is TRBJ2-1; D call uncertain. V shed 5 bases and J shed 6 bases, with 8 bases lying between them. CDR1 MGHRA and CDR2 YSYEKL come from the germline V gene. The CDR3 totals 12 residues. CDR3 protein: CASSSRTNEQFF. DNA for the CDR3: TGCGCCAGCAGCTCCCGGACCAATGAGCAGTTCTTC.

This clonotype was seen at least ten times. CDR3 sequence reads: CSVFSGTGGTDTQYF. CDR3 DNA: TGCAGCGTTTTCTCCGGGACAGGGGGCACAGATACGCAGTATTTT. This chain uses TRBV29-1 with TRBJ2-3; TRBD1 matches 10 bases. CDR1 SQVTM and CDR2 ANQGSEA come from the germline V gene. V shed 5 bases and J 1 base; nucleotides not matched to a gene: 6. This CDR3 is 15 amino acids long.

The CDR3 sequence: CASSLARAEQYF. The CDR3 nucleotides read TGTGCCAGCAGCTTGGCGAGGGCCGAGCAGTACTTC. The chain combines TRBV5-6 with TRBJ2-7, with D possibly being TRBD2 (5 bases). The V and J ends lost 0 bases and 6 bases respectively, with 7 bases between them. Germline CDR1 reads SGHDT; CDR2 reads YYEEEE. This CDR3 comprises 12 residues.

The chain has TRBV10-3 and TRBJ2-7, with D possibly TRBD1 on 6 matching bases. The CDR3 consists of 12 residues. Germline CDR1 ENHRY, CDR2 SYGVKD. V lost 11 bases and J lost 3, with 14 bases in between. The CDR3 is CASQGGSYEQYF. The CDR3, as DNA: TGTGCCTCCCAAGGGGGAAGCTACGAGCAGTACTTC.

This clonotype was counted only a few times. The rearrangement uses TRBV29-1 and TRBJ2-7; D unresolved. This CDR3 is 13 amino acids long. Looked up from germline, CDR1 is SQVTM and CDR2 is ANQGSEA. V lost 5 bases to trimming and J lost 3 bases, with 14 bases between them. The CDR3 loop reads CSVSHWSRYEQYF. The CDR3 bases are TGCAGCGTTTCACATTGGTCCCGCTACGAGCAGTACTTC.

The rearrangement links TRBV20-1 to TRBJ2-1; 7 nucleotides align to TRBD2. This CDR3 spans 14 amino acids. Germline loops: CDR1 DFQATT, CDR2 SNEGSKA (reference sequence). With 6 bases clipped from V and 8 bases from J, the junction kept 13 bases outside the gene matches. CDR3 in amino acids: CSALFRVGRYEQFF. CDR3 sequence (DNA): TGCAGTGCCTTATTCCGGGTCGGGAGGTATGAGCAGTTCTTC.

This clonotype showed up just a few times. The chain links TRBV7-9 to TRBJ2-3; D not certain. The germline CDR1 and CDR2 sequences are SEHNR and FQNEAQ (reference sequence). V dropped 3 bases and J dropped 0 bases, with 13 bases sitting between them. There are 16 residues in the CDR3. The CDR3 loop reads CASSFYSSQSTDTQYF. CDR3 DNA sequence: TGTGCCAGCAGCTTTTATTCCAGTCAGAGCACAGATACGCAGTATTTT.

The chain recombines TRBV6-5 with TRBJ1-2; TRBD1 matches at 7 bases. The germline V gene encodes CDR1 MNHEY and CDR2 SVGAGI. The junction had 6 bases not matched to a gene; V was cut back by 3 bases and J by 5 bases. This CDR3 is built from 14 residues. The CDR3 coding sequence is TGTGCCAGCAGTTATGTGGGACAGAAGTATGGCTACACCTTC. The encoded protein is CASSYVGQKYGYTF.

V is TRBV12-3 or TRBV12-4 and J is TRBJ1-3; 9 bases match TRBD1. J lost 3 bases, V lost 7 bases, and 10 bases had no gene match. CDR3 length: 16 amino acids. This chain's CDR3 is CASTEDRGHNGNTIYF. CDR3 bases: TGTGCCAGCACCGAGGACAGGGGTCATAATGGAAACACCATATATTTT.

In this sample, this clonotype turned up many times. The J gene is TRBJ2-7, the V gene TRBV5-4; D is tentatively TRBD1 or TRBD2 (5 bases each). Between the trimmed V and J ends, which lost 4 bases and 7 bases, there was a span of 15 bases. The germline CDR1 and CDR2 sequences are SGHNT and YYREEE (reference sequence). The CDR3 totals 13 residues. The CDR3 protein is CASSNPGLGEQYF. DNA for the CDR3: TGTGCCAGCAGCAACCCGGGGCTGGGGGAGCAGTACTTC.

The gene calls are TRBV6-5 and TRBJ2-3; D tentatively fits TRBD1 or TRBD2 (7 bases each). Trimming left V 2 bases short and J 2 bases short, with 11 bases between. Germline loops: CDR1 MNHEY, CDR2 SVGAGI. This CDR3 region has 15 residues. The CDR3 loop reads CASSYQGGATDTQYF. CDR3 nucleotides: TGTGCCAGCAGTTACCAGGGGGGGGCCACAGATACGCAGTATTTT.

This rearrangement joins TRBV7-2 to TRBJ1-4; D remains ambiguous. The CDR3 contains 14 residues. V lost 3 bases and J 6 bases, leaving 11 bases between the germline ends. Germline-derived CDR1 and CDR2 are SGHTA and FQGNSA. In nucleotides, the CDR3 is TGTGCCAGCAGCTTCCGCCGGGGAGATGAAAAACTGTTTTTT. Amino acids: CASSFRRGDEKLFF.

This rearrangement joins TRBV20-1 to TRBJ2-1, with TRBD1 matching over 10 bases. The J segment lost 8 bases and the V segment lost 1 base, leaving 17 bases of the junction unmatched. Germline-derived CDR1 and CDR2 are DFQATT and SNEGSKA (reference sequence). The CDR3 has 18 amino acids. CDR3 DNA: TGCAGTGCTAGAGGGAGAGGGGACAGGGGTCAATTAGGGGATGAGCAGTTCTTC. This gives the protein CSARGRGDRGQLGDEQFF.

This clonotype was observed a few times. The chain links TRBV5-1 to TRBJ2-7; possible D gene TRBD2, 5 bases. V lost 2 bases to trimming and J lost 4 bases, with 10 bases between them. The CDR3 spans 13 residues. Germline loops: CDR1 SGHRS, CDR2 YFSETQ. The chain's CDR3 is CASSFVRGYEQYF. The CDR3 bases are TGCGCCAGCAGCTTCGTCCGGGGATACGAGCAGTACTTC.

This clonotype has a handful of counts. This sequence joins TRBV5-1 and TRBJ1-5; 7 bases match TRBD1. V lost 4 bases and J lost 0; bases outside the gene matches: 10. The length of the CDR3 is 17 residues. CDR1 is SGHRS, CDR2 YFSETQ, per germline. The CDR3 DNA follows: TGCGCCAGCAGCACCGGGACAGACGATTATAGCAATCAGCCCCAGCATTTT. This gives the protein CASSTGTDDYSNQPQHF.

This clonotype was counted between two and nine times. The J gene is TRBJ2-5, the V gene TRBV9; weak D call: TRBD2 (6 bases). The CDR3 covers 15 residues. CDR1 and CDR2 from the germline V gene are SGDLS and YYNGEE. Trimming stripped 3 bases from V and 5 bases from J, with 17 bases between. Here the CDR3 DNA reads TGTGCCAGCAGCGCCCGGACTATCGGGTCGGAGACCCAGTACTTC. The encoded protein is CASSARTIGSETQYF.

This clonotype was counted only a few times. The V gene is TRBV7-9, the J gene TRBJ1-1, with unresolved D. Germline V gene lookup returns CDR1 SEHNR and CDR2 FQNEAQ (reference sequence). The CDR3 covers 11 residues. With 5 bases removed from V and 6 bases from J, the gap between germline ends came to 7 bases. DNA for the CDR3: TGTGCCAGCAGCCCCTCTTCTGAAGCTTTCTTT. Encoded protein: CASSPSSEAFF.

The chain joins TRBV9 to TRBJ2-2; D may be TRBD1 (7 bases). The CDR3 length is 16 residues. The germline V gene has CDR1 SGDLS and CDR2 YYNGEE. V lost 0 bases, J lost 4 bases, and 13 bases lay in between. The CDR3 spells CASSVDPGGPTGELFF. For the CDR3, the DNA is TGTGCCAGCAGCGTAGATCCAGGGGGGCCCACCGGGGAGCTGTTTTTT.

This clonotype has just a few counts. This sequence joins TRBV7-2 and TRBJ1-4; D may be TRBD1 (6 bases). The CDR3 sequence is 16 residues long. V was trimmed by 2 bases and J by 13 bases, leaving 23 bases between them. Germline CDR1 and CDR2: SGHTA and FQGNSA. CDR3 loop: CASSLRGGPSRGRLFF. CDR3 sequence (DNA): TGTGCCAGCAGCTTAAGGGGGGGCCCTTCCCGGGGGAGACTGTTTTTT. The full variable domain, in which reference TRBV7-2 and TRBJ1-4 provide the parts outside the CDR3, is GAGVSQSPSNKVTEKGKDVELRCDPISGHTALYWYRQSLGQGLEFLIYFQGNSAPDKSGLPSDRFSAERTGGSVSTLTIQRTQQEDSAVYLCASSLRGGPSRGRLFFGSGTQLSVL.

The rearrangement links TRBV4-3 to TRBJ2-5; a possible D gene is TRBD2 (6 bases). The germline CDR1 and CDR2 sequences are LGHNA and YSLEER. The CDR3 sequence is 17 residues long. Trimming stripped 0 bases from V and 3 bases from J, with 17 bases between. CDR3 loop: CASSQDLPRGLKETQYF. The CDR3 DNA reads TGCGCCAGCAGCCAAGATCTCCCCCGGGGGTTAAAAGAGACCCAGTACTTC.

This rearrangement joins TRBV20-1 to TRBJ2-1; no definite D call. CDR3 length: 12 residues. Germline V gene data show CDR1 as DFQATT and CDR2 as SNEGSKA (reference sequence). Trimming took 1 base from V and 8 from J, leaving 9 bases between them. For the CDR3, the DNA is TGCAGTGCTAGAGTAGGTCGCGATGAGCAGTTCTTC. Its translation: CSARVGRDEQFF.